What follows describes a single T cell receptor beta chain. Its matching antigen is unknown. The entry originates in a study of T cell responses to AZD1222 COVID-19 vaccine. Here immunoSEQ multiplex PCR was the method, and the copy in TCRdb shows in-frame clones only, minus some. The profile shows about 120,000 clones, 88% of them singletons. Trimming left V 2 bases short and J 7 bases short, with 17 bases between. The germline CDR1 and CDR2 sequences are GTSNPN and SVGIG (reference sequence). The CDR3 runs to 14 residues. Overall study results and limits: Scientists sampled the repertoires only once the peak T cell response had passed.

V is TRBV30 and J is TRBJ1-1; D gene uncertain. The sequencing used peripheral blood, collected 28 days after the second AZD1222 dose. The TCR comes from an adult who received the AZD1222 COVID-19 vaccine. CDR3 in amino acids: CAWSPVGRLYEAFF. CDR3 in DNA: TGTGCCTGGAGTCCGGTCGGAAGATTATATGAAGCTTTCTTT.